This T cell receptor (beta chain) was sequenced for a study of blood T cell repertoires in COVID-19. Study-wide background: COVID-19 samples, acute and convalescent, were from the United States, Italy and Spain. Sources were T cells, B-cell-depleted T cells, or PBMCs; the material itself was cDNA or gDNA.

Looked up from germline, CDR1 is WNHNN and CDR2 is SYGVQD (reference sequence). The CDR3 is made up of 15 amino acids. V was pared by 3 bases and J by 0 bases, with 11 bases between. In the study's own analysis: By means of reference gene primer amplification, nucleated cell counts were estimated. TCRdb's table, derived via immunoSEQ multiplex PCR, lists solely in-frame clones and lacks some. The V and J calls and clone size come from that table; D and trimming were worked out from the DNA. The sample holds tens of thousands of clones, under 95% seen once. Sequencing was done on a sample of peripheral blood. The chain combines TRBV10-1 with TRBJ1-1; no reliable D call. The sequence derives from a human donor in a cohort sampled during active COVID-19. The CDR3 loop is CASSEYRSMNTEAFF. The CDR3 nucleotides are TGCGCCAGCAGTGAATATCGGAGCATGAACACTGAAGCTTTCTTT.